Included here is one T cell receptor (beta chain) sequence, with context. The source of the sample is a study of blood T cell repertoires in COVID-19. The repertoire was sequenced with immunoSEQ multiplex PCR; TCRdb's copy has only in-frame clones and lacks some. The repertoire consists of around 130,000 clones, with more than 80% occurring once and the leading ten covering 3.5% to 5%. There are 15 residues in the CDR3. Germline CDR1 MNHEY, CDR2 SVGEGT. Trimming removed 6 bases at V and 3 bases at J, with 15 bases between. The source is a human donor in a cohort sampled during active COVID-19. This chain connects TRBV6-2 or TRBV6-3 to TRBJ1-5, with D possibly TRBD1 on 5 matching bases. Input material: peripheral blood. CDR3 loop: CASSPPGGYNQPQHF. In DNA form, the CDR3 reads TGTGCCAGCAGCCCCCCCGGGGGATACAATCAGCCCCAGCATTTT.